This TCR beta chain was sequenced for a study of stem cell transplantation in POMP-related autoinflammatory disease. Using immunoSEQ multiplex PCR, the repertoire was profiled, and TCRdb retains in-frame clones only, with some absent. The data show some 2,200 clones, around nine tenths seen once. The V end was cut by 4 bases, the J end by 4 bases, with 10 bases between. The germline V gene encodes CDR1 LNHDA and CDR2 SQIVND (reference sequence). The length of the CDR3 is 13 residues. This sample comprised Tregs from PBMCs, obtained after stem cell transplantation. This rearrangement joins TRBV19 to TRBJ1-1; D call uncertain. The sequence was obtained from a human patient with POMP-related autoinflammation and immune dysregulation (PRAID). The T cells may partly be graft donor cells. Here the CDR3 reads CASSTLAATEAFF. The CDR3 region has the DNA TGTGCCAGTAGTACCCTGGCGGCCACTGAAGCTTTCTTT.